These 16 T cell receptor beta chains originate from one sample sequenced in a study of blood T cell dynamics during melanoma immunotherapy. The repertoire was sequenced with immunoSEQ multiplex PCR; TCRdb's copy has only in-frame clones and lacks some. The table has about 15,000 clones, about 83% seen once. Specified time point: pre-treatment baseline. The sequences come from blood, collected from a patient treated with checkpoint blockade. The receptors originated from a human donor with melanoma.

The chain combines TRBV7-8 with TRBJ2-5; D could derive from TRBD1 or TRBD2 (5 bases each). Germline CDR1 is SGHVS and CDR2 is FQNEAQ. V lost 5 bases and J lost 0, with 7 bases in between. The length of the CDR3 is 13 residues. CDR3 sequence reads: CASSQGHQETQYF. The CDR3 coding sequence is TGTGCCAGCAGCCAGGGACACCAAGAGACCCAGTACTTC.

The chain employs TRBV11-2 and TRBJ2-5, with TRBD1 matching over 10 bases. The DNA end lines up better with TRBJ2-7; the J call may be wrong. The germline V gene encodes CDR1 SGHAT and CDR2 FQNNGV. The CDR3 length is 18 residues. The CDR3 protein is CASSLGRGQGKPSYEQYF. The CDR3, as DNA: TGTGCCAGCAGCTTAGGGAGGGGACAGGGGAAACCGTCCTACGAGCAGTACTTC.

The rearrangement uses TRBV5-6 and TRBJ2-3; 7 bases line up with TRBD2. Trimming removed 4 bases from V and 4 bases from J; junction bases left unmatched: 9. The CDR3 is made up of 15 amino acids. CDR1 is SGHDT and CDR2 is YYEEEE in the germline V gene. CDR3 bases: TGTGCCAGCAGCGATCGGACTAGGAGGGCAGATACGCAGTATTTT. This codes for CASSDRTRRADTQYF.

The CDR3 nucleotides are TGTGCCAGCAGCTGGTGGCCGTGGGACAGGGCAACTGCGAACACTGAAGCTTTCTTT. This sequence encodes CASSWWPWDRATANTEAFF. This chain connects TRBV11-3 to TRBJ1-1; TRBD1 matches at 9 bases. CDR1 is SGHNT, CDR2 YENEEA, per germline. This CDR3 is built from 19 residues. The J segment lost 1 base and the V segment lost 4 bases, leaving 16 bases of the junction unmatched.

The chain joins TRBV2 to TRBJ2-3; D unresolved. This CDR3 is built from 15 residues. Germline CDR1 reads SNHLY; CDR2 reads FYNNEI. V was cut by 2 bases and J by 5 bases, with 14 bases left in between. CDR3 bases: TGTGCCAGCAGTGAATTTTTAGCAGGAGTAGATACGCAGTATTTT. Translating it yields CASSEFLAGVDTQYF.

The J gene is TRBJ2-6, the V gene TRBV19, with a possible D match to TRBD1 (6 bases). CDR1 LNHDA and CDR2 SQIVND come from the germline V gene (reference sequence). The V gene lost 2 bases and the J gene lost 4 bases, with 9 bases spanning the gap. The CDR3 covers 15 residues. CDR3 DNA: TGTGCCAGTAGTATAACAGGGTCCGGGGCCAACGTCCTGACTTTC. It codes for CASSITGSGANVLTF.

V and J are TRBV7-6 and TRBJ2-3; 11 bases are a match to TRBD2. The CDR3 is 18 amino acids. In germline, CDR1 is SGHVS, CDR2 FNYEAQ. J gave up 2 bases and V 5 bases, and 12 bases lay outside the gene matches. CDR3: CASSQKGTSGSYTDTQYF. The CDR3 region has the DNA TGTGCCAGCAGCCAAAAAGGAACTAGCGGGAGCTACACAGATACGCAGTATTTT.

V gene TRBV6-1 combines with J gene TRBJ2-3, with unresolved D. Between the trimmed V and J ends, which lost 2 bases and 5 bases, there was a span of 5 bases. This CDR3 comprises 12 residues. CDR1 is MNHNS, CDR2 SASEGT, per germline. The CDR3 spells CASSEWGDTQYF. In DNA, the CDR3 is TGTGCCAGCAGTGAATGGGGAGATACGCAGTATTTT.

The chain combines TRBV6-5 with TRBJ1-2, with D unresolved. This CDR3 spans 12 amino acids. CDR1 is MNHEY, CDR2 SVGAGI, per germline. Trimming pared 5 bases from V and 4 bases from J, leaving 8 bases between. The CDR3 nucleotides read TGTGCCAGCAGTGCTTTTGGCTATGGCTACACCTTC. It codes for CASSAFGYGYTF.

The rearrangement uses TRBV11-2 and TRBJ1-1, with D unclear. The CDR3 length is 13 residues. With 0 bases removed from V and 3 bases from J, the gap between germline ends came to 5 bases. CDR1 and CDR2 from the germline V gene are SGHAT and FQNNGV. The CDR3 here is CASSLDLDTEAFF. The CDR3, as DNA: TGTGCCAGCAGCTTAGATCTGGACACTGAAGCTTTCTTT.

The chain employs TRBV6-6 and TRBJ2-4; 8 bases agree with TRBD2. Germline trimming cut 8 bases from V and 3 bases from J; bases unmatched to any gene: 9. CDR1 MNHNY and CDR2 SVGAGI come from the germline V gene (reference sequence). This CDR3 is built from 15 residues. CDR3 DNA: TGTGCCAGCGACTTCGGGGGGGTCGGCAAAAACATTCAGTACTTC. The encoded protein is CASDFGGVGKNIQYF.

The gene calls are TRBV13 and TRBJ2-2; TRBD1 matches 8 bases. This CDR3 has 17 amino acids. V was clipped by 3 bases and J by 3 bases; unmatched bases: 9. Germline values: CDR1 PRHDT, CDR2 FYEKMQ (reference sequence). The CDR3 reads CASSFQPGGVYTGELFF. Here the CDR3 DNA reads TGTGCCAGCAGCTTCCAGCCAGGGGGCGTGTACACCGGGGAGCTGTTTTTT.

The chain couples TRBV27 to TRBJ2-1, with TRBD2 matching 8 bases. Trimming removed 2 bases from V and 8 bases from J; junction bases left unmatched: 5. Germline values: CDR1 MNHEY, CDR2 SMNVEV (reference sequence). CDR3 length: 14 residues. CDR3 region: CASSLRTGGDEQFF. In DNA, the CDR3 is TGTGCCAGCAGTTTACGAACGGGGGGGGATGAGCAGTTCTTC.

The CDR3 region is CASRLTGAVNQPQHF. DNA of the CDR3: TGTGCCAGTAGGCTCACAGGGGCGGTCAATCAGCCCCAGCATTTT. J is TRBJ1-5 and V is TRBV19; 7 bases map to TRBD1. J lost 3 bases, V lost 6 bases, and 8 bases had no gene match. Germline V gene data show CDR1 as LNHDA and CDR2 as SQIVND (reference sequence). The CDR3 runs to 15 residues.

The chain is built from TRBV7-2 and TRBJ2-3; D unclear. Looked up from germline, CDR1 is SGHTA and CDR2 is FQGNSA. The CDR3 consists of 17 residues. Trimming pared 1 base from V and 0 bases from J, leaving 14 bases between. The CDR3 sequence is CASSLGVVVDSTDTQYF. CDR3 coding DNA: TGTGCCAGCAGCTTAGGGGTAGTTGTAGATAGCACAGATACGCAGTATTTT.

The V gene is TRBV6-6, the J gene TRBJ2-2; 8 nucleotides match TRBD2. Germline CDR1 is MNHNY and CDR2 is SVGAGI (reference sequence). Trimming at V came to 2 bases and at J to 4 bases, leaving 3 bases not matched to a gene. The length of the CDR3 is 15 residues. CDR3 amino acids: CASSYAREGTGELFF. CDR3 nucleotide sequence: TGTGCCAGCAGTTACGCACGGGAGGGCACCGGGGAGCTGTTTTTT.